This TCR beta chain came from a study of PD-1 blockade in classical Hodgkin lymphoma. About this clone: Its specificity is not known.

Profiled with immunoSEQ multiplex PCR; TCRdb holds only in-frame clones, not every one. The table has some 39,000 clones, about 77% seen once. The time point is: cycle 4 day 1 (C4D1), after six to seven weeks of nivolumab. Patients all relapsed after autologous stem cell transplantation, and there was variation in brentuximab vedotin exposure. Complete response, partial response or progressive disease was recorded as best response. Study-wide results and caveats: For complete responders, baseline diversity was comparable to that of newly diagnosed patients. Reports indicated that newly diagnosed patients had lower baseline TCR diversity than healthy donors did. Some patients began nivolumab under 1 year after ASCT. These patients were excluded from later analyses.

CDR3 length: 16 residues. Germline loops: CDR1 MNHEY, CDR2 SVGAGI. Trimming cost V 2 bases and J 0 bases; bases outside gene matches: 6. The gene calls are TRBV6-5 and TRBJ2-7; 8 bases fit TRBD1. The material sequenced was peripheral blood mononuclear cells (PBMCs), taken before the fourth cycle of nivolumab. This clonotype originated in a human donor with classical Hodgkin lymphoma. The CDR3 region is CASSYGQGVGSYEQYF. CDR3 in DNA: TGTGCCAGCAGTTACGGACAGGGTGTGGGCTCCTACGAGCAGTACTTC.